The clone carrying this T cell receptor beta chain was recorded many times. The sample belongs to a study of patients and donors after allogeneic stem cell transplantation. TCRdb passed the RT-PCR reads through MiXCR, listing each CDR3 protein once. The repertoire has 25,000 to 35,000 distinct CDR3 sequences, about 6.8% of them found once; the top ten carry around a third. Deletions cut 4 bases from V and 0 bases from J, with 4 bases between. CDR1 is LNHDA, CDR2 SQIVND, per germline (reference sequence). This CDR3 comprises 13 residues. The sample consisted of blood, either unsorted or a sorted T cell fraction (not recorded which). The chain has TRBV19 and TRBJ1-5, with D uncertain. This clonotype originated in a human donor who was either an allogeneic HSCT recipient or a stem cell or donor lymphocyte infusion donor (not recorded which). It is not recorded whose cells these are; they may come from a transplant donor. CDR3 nucleotides: TGTGCCAGTAGTAGTCTTAGCAATCAGCCCCAGCATTTT. Protein product: CASSSLSNQPQHF. The full variable domain, completed using reference TRBV19 and TRBJ1-5, is DGGITQSPKYLFRKEGQNVTLSCEQNLNHDAMYWYRQDPGQGLRLIYYSQIVNDFQKGDIAEGYSVSREKKESFPLTVTSAQKNPTAFYLCASSSLSNQPQHFGDGTRLSIL.